The T cell receptor beta chain described here comes from a study of molecular identifiers for immune sequencing clone quantification. Findings and caveats of the study: Over 97% of CMV-specific effector molecules, but under 1% of naive ones, were in clones above 20 copies.

TCRdb fed the PCR reads into MiXCR, producing one record per CDR3 protein. The sample shows some 680,000 distinct CDR3 sequences, less than 30% of them seen only once. The sorting of naive CD8 T cells used the CD8+CD4-CCR7+CD45RA+ phenotype. This CDR3 is 19 amino acids long. The V and J ends lost 1 base and 7 bases, in that order; junction bases with no gene match: 18. In germline, CDR1 is SEHNR, CDR2 FQNEAQ (reference sequence). This clonotype came up a few times. Its antigen is unknown. V gene TRBV7-9 combines with J gene TRBJ2-1, with 8 nucleotides matching TRBD2. The sequence derives from a human donor in good health. Some libraries in this study had Jurkat cell RNA spiked in. Material for sequencing was naive CD8+ T cells from blood, with Jurkat cell RNA spiked in. Subset reported: FACS-sorted CD8+CD4-CCR7+CD45RA+ naive T cells. As DNA, the CDR3 is TGTGCCAGCAGCTTAGGGGCACTCTTTCTCTCTCGGGAGGGAAATGAGCAGTTCTTC. This codes for CASSLGALFLSREGNEQFF.